This T cell receptor beta chain was documented in a study of blood T cell repertoires in COVID-19 (dated by TCRdb to about 2020). Study-level background: Collaborator samples came from the United States, Italy and Spain and covered acute and convalescent phases of COVID-19. The prospective study material was composed of cDNA or gDNA derived from T cells, B-cell-depleted T cells, or PBMCs. Deeply sampled blood TCRbeta repertoires from subjects exposed to, actively infected with, or recovered from COVID-19 were included in the dataset. The repertoires were released in a freely available public database meant as a resource for research on the immune response to SARS-CoV-2. Samples were obtained from the ongoing ImmuneRACE study (first 160 participants) and from approximately 1,200 subjects provided by 6 global collaborators. Nearly every sample came with metadata listing a de-identified subject ID, COVID-19 status, age in years and sex. Where HLA class I and class II types were available, the types were taken from metadata supplied by the sample provider, not from assay-based typing. General conclusions and limits of the study: The amount of clinical and demographic metadata varied by source and participant and was provided uncurated.

Participants in the prospective study were enrolled through a virtual design, were aged about 18 to 90 years, and lived in 24 United States geographic areas. To assign participants to cohorts, the prospective study relied on clinical history that participants themselves reported in a screening survey and a study questionnaire. Recovered participants in ImmuneRACE Cohort 3 were defined by two consecutive negative NP/OP PCR tests, clearance by a healthcare professional, or resolution of symptoms. Mobile phlebotomists in the prospective study collected whole blood, serum and a nasopharyngeal or oropharyngeal swab from every participant. Participants in the prospective study had the option to provide additional blood draws and questionnaires over an approximately 2-month period. Prospective study blood samples were shipped either frozen or at room temperature before DNA extraction. The immunoSEQ Assay, a bias-controlled multiplex PCR, was used to amplify TCRbeta CDR3 regions from genomic DNA. On the study's bioinformatics: The number of nucleated cells in each sample was estimated by amplification of reference gene primers within the assay. To quantify the absolute abundance of each unique TCRbeta CDR3 rearrangement, sequence reads were collapsed and filtered. For each sample, productive Simpson clonality was calculated as the square root of Simpson's diversity index over productive rearrangements. This immuneACCESS table, as held by TCRdb, lists in-frame sequences with V and J called but not all clones. Of the missing ones, under half trace to an unresolved V gene in checked studies; the others have no known cause. D and trimming come from the DNA, and the V and J calls and clone size come from that table. This sample comprises about 440,000 clones, around 91% of them detected only once. The ten largest clones capture about 0.63% of the sample.

The CDR3 spans 13 residues, from the cysteine through the phenylalanine. The sequence is cut down to CDR3 DNA, 39 bases in frame from base 1. The germline V gene yields SNHLY for CDR1 and FYNNEI for CDR2. V was cut back by 1 base and J by 2 bases, leaving a gap of 5 bases between them. In regard to this clone: There is no known antigen for this receptor. No per-base quality is available; no much larger clone lies one base away.

The sequenced material came from PBMCs or T cells enriched from blood (not recorded which). Recombination joined TRBV2 with TRBJ2-5, with a tentative D gene TRBD1 over 5 matching bases. This TCR derives from a man aged 18 to 29 who had recovered from COVID-19. The CDR3 amino acid sequence is: CASSEGQQETQYF. The DNA is as follows: TGTGCCAGCAGTGAAGGACAGCAAGAGACCCAGTACTTC.